This TCR beta chain was identified in a study of blood T cell repertoires in COVID-19. Recruited during active infection, patients (from Seattle) were subsequently followed longitudinally. Per the original methods: Reference gene primer amplification gave nucleated cell count estimates. Repertoires were generated with immunoSEQ multiplex PCR, while TCRdb's copy carries only in-frame clones and drops some. That table is the source of V, J and clone size, and D and trimming were worked out from the DNA. The table has 150,000 to 200,000 clones, roughly three quarters seen once. With V trimmed by 2 bases and J by 6 bases, 8 bases remained unmatched. This CDR3 contains 16 residues. The germline V gene has CDR1 MNHEY and CDR2 SVGEGT.

Sequenced: peripheral blood. This chain uses TRBV6-2 or TRBV6-3 with TRBJ2-1; 9 nucleotides agree with TRBD2. The TCR was taken from a woman aged 80 or over with COVID-19, enrolled during active disease. Here the CDR3 reads CASSYLAGTPGNEQFF. The CDR3 region has the DNA TGTGCCAGCAGTTACCTAGCGGGGACCCCGGGCAATGAGCAGTTCTTC.